The present entry profiles one T cell receptor beta chain with its context. Its antigen remains unidentified. TCRdb recomputed calls from the PCR reads with MiXCR, one row per CDR3 protein. The profile shows some 320,000 distinct CDR3 sequences, roughly 24% of them singletons. V was pared by 1 base and J by 0 bases, with 13 bases between. Germline V gene lookup returns CDR1 MGHRA and CDR2 YSYEKL. This CDR3 is 16 amino acids long. This specimen belongs to a study of molecular identifiers for immune sequencing clone quantification. Study-wide findings and caveats: Among about a million naive cells, as was reported, spiked Jurkat TCR RNA from one cell was detectable.

This rearrangement joins TRBV4-1 to TRBJ2-7; D call uncertain. The sequence derives from a human donor in good health. Some libraries in this study had Jurkat cell RNA spiked in. Input material: naive CD8+ T cells from blood, with Jurkat cell RNA spiked in. The subset here: FACS-sorted CD8+CD4-CCR7+CD45RA+ naive T cells. The CDR3 nucleotides are TGCGCCAGCAGCCAAGTGGTGGGGTCGAACTCCTACGAGCAGTACTTC. It translates to CASSQVVGSNSYEQYF.